The 21 T cell receptor beta chains below come from one sample, sequenced in a study of T-cell reconstitution after alpha-beta-depleted transplantation in children. Preparation of the TCRbeta library was carried out with unique molecular identifiers. TCRdb recomputed calls from the PCR reads with MiXCR, one row per CDR3 protein. The sample consists of roughly 500,000 distinct CDR3 sequences, around 12% of them appearing once. The material was PBMCs from the stem cell graft donor, obtained from the stem cell graft. All receptors come from a human donor who donated a stem cell graft to a child with combined immunodeficiency.

The CDR3 nucleotides are TGTGCCAGCAGTTACGACGTTGAGGGTTTTACCTACGAGCAGTACTTC. Translated: CASSYDVEGFTYEQYF. The chain couples TRBV6-5 to TRBJ2-7, with D possibly matching TRBD2 (5 bases). Trimming took off 2 bases at V and 2 bases at J, with 16 bases between the two ends. The germline gives CDR1 MNHEY, CDR2 SVGAGI. The length of the CDR3 is 16 residues.

In its sample, this clonotype was seen many times. The chain couples TRBV6-1 to TRBJ2-7; 8 nucleotides agree with TRBD1. The CDR3 loop spans 15 amino acids. CDR1 and CDR2 from the germline V gene are MNHNS and SASEGT. V was clipped by 7 bases and J by 1 base; unmatched bases: 9. The CDR3 is CASIRDGTGSYEQYF. CDR3 DNA sequence: TGTGCCAGCATCCGGGACGGGACAGGTTCCTACGAGCAGTACTTC.

This clonotype was detected ten times or more. J is TRBJ2-5 and V is TRBV20-1; 9 positions agree with TRBD1. In germline, CDR1 is DFQATT, CDR2 SNEGSKA (reference sequence). J was trimmed by 4 bases and V by 3 bases; bases with no gene match: 6. CDR3 size: 14 residues. The DNA for the CDR3 is TGCAGTGCTAGGGGACAGGGAGGAAGAGAGACCCAGTACTTC. This encodes CSARGQGGRETQYF.

Only a few counts were recorded for this clonotype. The chain joins TRBV12-3 or TRBV12-4 to TRBJ2-3; 8 bases line up with TRBD2. Germline trimming cut 5 bases from V and 10 bases from J; bases unmatched to any gene: 8. The CDR3 runs 13 residues. The CDR3 region is CASSPPGLASQYF. The CDR3 DNA follows: TGTGCCAGCAGTCCACCTGGACTAGCTTCGCAGTATTTT.

The chain links TRBV3-1 to TRBJ2-5, with D hard to call. CDR3 length: 12 residues. Trimming cost V 1 base and J 5 bases, with 5 bases left between them. CDR1 and CDR2 from the germline V gene are LGHDT and YNNKEL (reference sequence). CDR3 DNA: TGTGCCAGCAGCCAAGTGACGGAGACCCAGTACTTC. It specifies CASSQVTETQYF.

This sequence joins TRBV7-9 and TRBJ2-7, with D perhaps given as TRBD1 or TRBD2 (5 bases each). V was cut by 5 bases and J by 0 bases, with 20 bases left in between. Germline values: CDR1 SEHNR, CDR2 FQNEAQ (reference sequence). This CDR3 comprises 17 residues. CDR3 sequence (DNA): TGTGCCAGCAGCCCCCCCCGAGGGACCGGAAGCTCCTACGAGCAGTACTTC. Its protein is CASSPPRGTGSSYEQYF.

This clonotype has at least ten counts. The chain couples TRBV5-5 to TRBJ2-1; weak D call: TRBD2 (5 bases). Germline V CDR1 and CDR2: SGHKS, YYEKEE (reference sequence). The CDR3 runs to 13 residues. V gave up 1 base and J gave up 12 bases, with 14 bases separating them. As DNA, the CDR3 is TGTGCCAGCAGCTTGTTGATGGACCGGGGGCAGTTCTTC. Translated: CASSLLMDRGQFF.

This clonotype was seen many times. J is TRBJ2-3 and V is TRBV12-3 or TRBV12-4; 10 nucleotides agree with TRBD1. This CDR3 has 14 amino acids. With V trimmed by 7 bases and J by 6 bases, 7 bases remained unmatched. CDR3 coding DNA: TGTGCCAGCACCTCGGACAGGGGGTTTGATACGCAGTATTTT. This translates into CASTSDRGFDTQYF.

This clonotype was picked up many times. The chain has TRBV9 and TRBJ2-2; 8 bases line up with TRBD2. Per germline, CDR1 SGDLS and CDR2 YYNGEE. The trim removed 4 bases at V and 5 bases at J, leaving 7 bases unmatched. The CDR3 spans 15 residues. The CDR3 here is CASSQRERGTGELFF. CDR3 in DNA: TGTGCCAGCAGCCAGCGGGAGCGAGGGACCGGGGAGCTGTTTTTT.

This clonotype was seen more than once but under ten times. The chain employs TRBV6-2 or TRBV6-3 and TRBJ2-1; 8 positions agree with TRBD2. Germline-derived CDR1 and CDR2 are MNHEY and SVGEGT. The CDR3 has 15 amino acids. Losses at the gene ends were 2 bases for V and 4 bases for J; bases not matched to a gene: 4. CDR3 DNA sequence: TGTGCCAGCAGTTACCATCTAGCGGGTTACAATGAGCAGTTCTTC. It is translated as CASSYHLAGYNEQFF.

In this sample, this clonotype turned up a few times. The rearrangement uses TRBV30 and TRBJ2-5; 9 bases are a match to TRBD2. V shed 1 base, J shed 7 bases, and the junction held 7 bases outside the gene matches. The germline V gene encodes CDR1 GTSNPN and CDR2 SVGIG (reference sequence). The CDR3 spans 14 residues. The DNA for the CDR3 is TGTGCCTGGAGTGAAGGCCTAGCGGGAATGACCCAGTACTTC. Translated: CAWSEGLAGMTQYF.

At least ten counts were recorded for this clonotype. This chain joins TRBV29-1 and TRBJ2-7, with 7 bases matching TRBD1. From germline, CDR1 is SQVTM and CDR2 ANQGSEA. Unmatched junction bases numbered 3, after V lost 4 bases and J lost 3 bases. This CDR3 comprises 12 residues. This CDR3 is CSVGDRDYEQYF. CDR3 DNA: TGCAGCGTTGGAGACAGGGACTACGAGCAGTACTTC.

This clonotype was detected only a few times. The chain employs TRBV29-1 and TRBJ2-1, with D perhaps matching TRBD1 (6 bases). CDR1 and CDR2 from the germline V gene are SQVTM and ANQGSEA. This CDR3 is built from 13 residues. V was cut by 7 bases and J by 3 bases, with 13 bases left in between. Here the CDR3 reads CSGPGHLYNEQFF. Here the CDR3 DNA reads TGCAGCGGACCGGGACACCTCTACAATGAGCAGTTCTTC.

This clonotype was recorded a few times. This sequence joins TRBV29-1 and TRBJ2-5; a weak D match, TRBD2 (5 bases). CDR1 and CDR2 (germline): SQVTM, ANQGSEA. This CDR3 comprises 14 residues. Between the trimmed V and J ends, which lost 1 base and 3 bases, there was a span of 12 bases. CDR3: CSVEGLAGEETQYF. The CDR3 bases are TGCAGCGTTGAAGGGTTGGCGGGTGAAGAGACCCAGTACTTC.

This clonotype showed up many times. The chain recombines TRBV20-1 with TRBJ2-3; D ambiguous. Germline V gene sequence: CDR1 DFQATT, CDR2 SNEGSKA (reference sequence). The CDR3 totals 13 residues. The V end lost 6 bases, the J end lost 0 bases, and 10 bases lay between the germline ends. Here the CDR3 reads CSASTTSTDTQYF. The DNA for the CDR3 is TGCAGTGCCTCAACTACTAGCACAGATACGCAGTATTTT.

This clonotype was counted at least ten times. The V gene is TRBV12-3 or TRBV12-4, the J gene TRBJ2-1, with 7 positions matching TRBD2. J lost 5 bases, V lost 6 bases, and 10 bases had no gene match. The CDR3 length is 15 residues. In nucleotides, the CDR3 is TGTGCCAGCAGCACCGGGGGGTTTAGGCACAATGAGCAGTTCTTC. This codes for CASSTGGFRHNEQFF.

The sample holds a few counts of this clonotype. V gene TRBV12-3 or TRBV12-4 combines with J gene TRBJ2-5; 9 positions match TRBD1. Trimming at V came to 6 bases and at J to 5 bases, leaving 13 bases not matched to a gene. The CDR3 loop spans 16 amino acids. CDR3 sequence: CASSPPDRGNSETQYF. CDR3 sequence (DNA): TGTGCCAGCAGCCCCCCGGACAGGGGAAACTCCGAGACCCAGTACTTC.

The sample holds a few counts of this clonotype. The V call is TRBV7-2, the J call TRBJ2-1, with a weak D call TRBD2 (6 bases). Germline CDR1 reads SGHTA; CDR2 reads FQGNSA. With 1 base removed from V and 7 bases from J, the gap between germline ends came to 20 bases. This CDR3 is built from 17 residues. The CDR3 reads CASSLVIFGGGYNEQFF. The CDR3 DNA reads TGTGCCAGCAGCTTAGTCATTTTCGGGGGTGGTTATAATGAGCAGTTCTTC.

This clonotype was seen only a few times. The chain is built from TRBV5-1 and TRBJ2-3; 13 bases align to TRBD2. The V gene's germline CDR1 is SGHRS and CDR2 YFSETQ. Losses at the gene ends were 6 bases for V and 6 bases for J; bases not matched to a gene: 7. The CDR3 spans 15 residues. CDR3 sequence reads: CASTRLAGGSDTQYF. CDR3 DNA sequence: TGCGCCAGCACCCGACTAGCGGGAGGTTCGGATACGCAGTATTTT. The whole variable domain, filled in from reference TRBV5-1 and TRBJ2-3, reads KAGVTQTPRYLIKTRGQQVTLSCSPISGHRSVSWYQQTPGQGLQFLFEYFSETQRNKGNFPGRFSGRQFSNSRSEMNVSTLELGDSALYLCASTRLAGGSDTQYFGPGTRLTVL.

This sequence joins TRBV11-2 and TRBJ2-1, with unresolved D. CDR1 is SGHAT, CDR2 FQNNGV, per germline. The CDR3 runs 12 residues. The germline V and J ends were trimmed by 0 bases and 9 bases, with 6 bases remaining between them. CDR3 sequence (DNA): TGTGCCAGCAGCTTAGATCTGGTTGAGCAGTTCTTC. Its translation is CASSLDLVEQFF.

Only a few counts were recorded for this clonotype. This sequence joins TRBV18 and TRBJ2-1, with 13 positions matching TRBD2. There are 17 residues in the CDR3. CDR1 and CDR2 (germline): KGHSH, LQKENI. Unmatched junction bases numbered 5, after V lost 3 bases and J lost 3 bases. CDR3: CASSPPGLAGSYNEQFF. In DNA, the CDR3 is TGTGCCAGCTCACCTCCGGGACTAGCGGGGAGCTACAATGAGCAGTTCTTC.